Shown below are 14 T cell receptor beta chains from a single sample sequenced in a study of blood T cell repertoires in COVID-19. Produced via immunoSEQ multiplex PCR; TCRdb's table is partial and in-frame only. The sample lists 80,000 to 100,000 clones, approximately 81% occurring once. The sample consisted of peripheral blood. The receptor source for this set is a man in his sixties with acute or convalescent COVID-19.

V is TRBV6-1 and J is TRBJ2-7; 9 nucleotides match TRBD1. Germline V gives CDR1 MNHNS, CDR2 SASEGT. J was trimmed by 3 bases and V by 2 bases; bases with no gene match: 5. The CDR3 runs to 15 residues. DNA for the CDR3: TGTGCCAGCAGTGAATTTACAGGGGGCTTCTACGAGCAGTACTTC. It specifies CASSEFTGGFYEQYF.

CDR3 nucleotide sequence: TGTGCCAGCAGCACACCTACCACGGGGGAGGGGACTTCCTACAATGAGCAGTTCTTC. It specifies CASSTPTTGEGTSYNEQFF. V gene TRBV7-3 combines with J gene TRBJ2-1; TRBD2 matches at 7 bases. Per germline, CDR1 SGHTA and CDR2 FQGTGA. This CDR3 is built from 19 residues. J lost 1 base, V lost 5 bases, and 17 bases had no gene match.

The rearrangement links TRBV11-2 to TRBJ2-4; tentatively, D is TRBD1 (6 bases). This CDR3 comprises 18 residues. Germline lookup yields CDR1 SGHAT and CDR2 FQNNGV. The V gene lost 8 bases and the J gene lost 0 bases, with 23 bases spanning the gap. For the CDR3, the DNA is TGTGCCAGCTCCCCGACAGGCCATAATCAACTAGCCAAAAACATTCAGTACTTC. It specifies CASSPTGHNQLAKNIQYF.

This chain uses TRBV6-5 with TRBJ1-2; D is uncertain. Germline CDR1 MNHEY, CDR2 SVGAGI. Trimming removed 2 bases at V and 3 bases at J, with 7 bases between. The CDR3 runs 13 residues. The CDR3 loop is CASSYSPDYGYTF. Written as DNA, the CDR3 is TGTGCCAGCAGTTACAGCCCCGACTATGGCTACACCTTC.

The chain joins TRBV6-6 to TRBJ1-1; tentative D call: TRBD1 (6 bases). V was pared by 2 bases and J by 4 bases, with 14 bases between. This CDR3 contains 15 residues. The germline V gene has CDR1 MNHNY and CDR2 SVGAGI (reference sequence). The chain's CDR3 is CASSYQGSGITEAFF. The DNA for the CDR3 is TGTGCCAGCAGTTACCAGGGGTCGGGGATCACTGAAGCTTTCTTT.

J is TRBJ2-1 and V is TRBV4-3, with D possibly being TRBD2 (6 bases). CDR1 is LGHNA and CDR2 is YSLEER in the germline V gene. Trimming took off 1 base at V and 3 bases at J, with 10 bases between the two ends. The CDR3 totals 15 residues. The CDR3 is CASSQAGSYYNEQFF. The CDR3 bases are TGCGCCAGCAGCCAAGCCGGGAGTTACTACAATGAGCAGTTCTTC.

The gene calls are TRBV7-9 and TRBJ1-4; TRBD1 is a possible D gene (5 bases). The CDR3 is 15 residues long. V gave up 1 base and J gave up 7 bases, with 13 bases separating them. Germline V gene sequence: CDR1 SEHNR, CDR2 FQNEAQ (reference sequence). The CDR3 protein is CASSLGLGLTEKLFF. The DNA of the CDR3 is TGTGCCAGCAGCTTAGGACTGGGGCTTACTGAAAAACTGTTTTTT.

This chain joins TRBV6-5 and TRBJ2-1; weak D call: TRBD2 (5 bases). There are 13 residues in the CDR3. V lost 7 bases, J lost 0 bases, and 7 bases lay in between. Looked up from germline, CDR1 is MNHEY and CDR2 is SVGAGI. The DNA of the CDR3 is TGTGCCAGCAAAGGGAGCTCCTACAATGAGCAGTTCTTC. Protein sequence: CASKGSSYNEQFF.

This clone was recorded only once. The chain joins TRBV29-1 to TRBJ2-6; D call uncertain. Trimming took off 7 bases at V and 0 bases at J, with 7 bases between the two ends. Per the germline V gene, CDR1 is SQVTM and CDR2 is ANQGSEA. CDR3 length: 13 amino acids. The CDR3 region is CSGRNSGANVLTF. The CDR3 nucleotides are TGCAGCGGCAGGAACTCTGGGGCCAACGTCCTGACTTTC.

The CDR3 sequence: CATSDLPGSEGAGELFF. The CDR3 bases are TGTGCCACCAGTGATTTGCCGGGGTCTGAGGGGGCCGGGGAGCTGTTTTTT. The chain has TRBV24-1 and TRBJ2-2, with TRBD1 as a possible D gene (6 bases). V was cut by 0 bases and J by 6 bases, with 16 bases left in between. There are 17 residues in the CDR3. CDR1 is KGHDR, CDR2 SFDVKD, per germline.

CDR3 in amino acids: CASSDPGQGTQETQYF. The CDR3 DNA sequence: TGTGCCAGCAGTGACCCGGGACAGGGGACCCAAGAGACCCAGTACTTC. The rearrangement uses TRBV6-1 and TRBJ2-5; 10 nucleotides match TRBD1. From germline, CDR1 is MNHNS and CDR2 SASEGT. The CDR3 consists of 16 residues. J was trimmed by 1 base and V by 3 bases; bases with no gene match: 5.

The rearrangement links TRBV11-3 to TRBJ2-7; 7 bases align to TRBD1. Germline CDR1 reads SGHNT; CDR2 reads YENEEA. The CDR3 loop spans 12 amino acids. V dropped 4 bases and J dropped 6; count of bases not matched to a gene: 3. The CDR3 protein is CASSSDRPEQYF. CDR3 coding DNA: TGTGCCAGCAGCTCGGACAGGCCCGAGCAGTACTTC.

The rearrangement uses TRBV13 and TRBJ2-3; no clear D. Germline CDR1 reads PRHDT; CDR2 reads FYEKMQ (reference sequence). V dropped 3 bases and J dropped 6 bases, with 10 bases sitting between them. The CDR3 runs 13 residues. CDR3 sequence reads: CASSFLGTDTQYF. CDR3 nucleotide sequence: TGTGCCAGCAGCTTCCTCGGTACGGATACGCAGTATTTT.

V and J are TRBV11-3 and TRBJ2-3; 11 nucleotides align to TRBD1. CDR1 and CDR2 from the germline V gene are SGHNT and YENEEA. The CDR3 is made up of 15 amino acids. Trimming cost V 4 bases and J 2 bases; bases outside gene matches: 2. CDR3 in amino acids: CASSWTGGITDTQYF. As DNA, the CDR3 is TGTGCCAGCAGCTGGACAGGGGGCATCACAGATACGCAGTATTTT.